Listed below are T cell receptor beta chains from one sample, sequenced in a study of blood T cell repertoires in COVID-19. The protocol was immunoSEQ multiplex PCR, while the TCRdb copy is restricted to in-frame clones and leaves out a portion. The repertoire includes about 360,000 clones, about 88% of them detected once, and under 8.5% sits in the top ten. Specimen: peripheral blood. The source is a woman aged 55-69 years with COVID-19, enrolled during active disease. CDR3s include the opening cysteine and the closing phenylalanine or tryptophan. D genes are given only for firm matches. Not every row has a clone size; where given, it reads once, few, many or a size class.

V gene: TRBV11-3; clone size: NA; J gene: TRBJ2-1; D gene: TRBD2; CDR3 protein: CASSSGTSGVYNEQFF; CDR3 DNA: TGTGCCAGCAGCTCGGGGACTAGCGGGGTGTACAATGAGCAGTTCTTC
V gene: TRBV5-4; clone size: NA; J gene: TRBJ1-2; D gene: NA; CDR3 protein: CASSRKQGDYGYTF; CDR3 DNA: TGTGCCAGCAGCCGTAAACAGGGAGACTATGGCTACACCTTC
V gene: TRBV7-2; clone size: NA; J gene: TRBJ2-3; D gene: TRBD2; CDR3 protein: CASSGRTSGGLTDTQYF; CDR3 DNA: TGTGCCAGCAGCGGCCGAACTAGCGGGGGCCTCACAGATACGCAGTATTTT
V gene: TRBV7-9; clone size: many; J gene: TRBJ1-1; D gene: NA; CDR3 protein: CATSIQQENTEAFF; CDR3 DNA: TGTGCCACCTCCATTCAGCAGGAGAACACTGAAGCTTTCTTT
V gene: TRBV9; clone size: NA; J gene: TRBJ2-1; D gene: NA; CDR3 protein: CASSSRQTQETRYNEQFF; CDR3 DNA: TGTGCCAGCAGCTCAAGGCAGACTCAAGAAACGCGCTACAATGAGCAGTTCTTC
V gene: TRBV5-1; clone size: NA; J gene: TRBJ1-6; D gene: NA; CDR3 protein: CASSTSGGRDSPLHF; CDR3 DNA: TGCGCCAGCAGTACGTCAGGCGGGAGGGATTCACCCCTCCACTTT
V gene: TRBV11-2; clone size: NA; J gene: TRBJ1-1; D gene: NA; CDR3 protein: CASSLMVANTEAFF; CDR3 DNA: TGTGCCAGCAGCTTAATGGTAGCGAACACTGAAGCTTTCTTT
V gene: TRBV15; clone size: NA; J gene: TRBJ1-5; D gene: NA; CDR3 protein: CATSRAPRLSQPQHF; CDR3 DNA: TGTGCCACCAGCAGAGCCCCCAGACTCAGTCAGCCCCAGCATTTT
V gene: TRBV9; clone size: NA; J gene: TRBJ2-1; D gene: TRBD2; CDR3 protein: CASSVSGGLRNEQFF; CDR3 DNA: TGTGCCAGCAGCGTAAGCGGGGGGCTAAGAAATGAGCAGTTCTTC
V gene: TRBV5-6; clone size: NA; J gene: TRBJ2-7; D gene: NA; CDR3 protein: CASSLAQGFPYEQYF; CDR3 DNA: TGTGCCAGCAGCTTGGCGCAGGGGTTCCCCTACGAGCAGTACTTC
V gene: TRBV7-3; clone size: NA; J gene: TRBJ1-1; D gene: TRBD1; CDR3 protein: CASSLQGAYTEAFF; CDR3 DNA: TGTGCCAGCAGCTTACAGGGGGCGTACACTGAAGCTTTCTTT
V gene: TRBV5-4; clone size: NA; J gene: TRBJ2-4; D gene: TRBD1; CDR3 protein: CASRRGQGAKNIQYF; CDR3 DNA: TGTGCCAGCAGGCGGGGACAGGGTGCCAAAAACATTCAGTACTTC
V gene: TRBV2; clone size: few; J gene: TRBJ1-5; D gene: NA; CDR3 protein: CASSEIREQPQHF; CDR3 DNA: TGTGCCAGCAGTGAAATCCGGGAGCAGCCCCAGCATTTT
V gene: TRBV10-3; clone size: NA; J gene: TRBJ1-2; D gene: NA; CDR3 protein: CAISVTGGANYGYTF; CDR3 DNA: TGTGCCATCAGTGTAACGGGAGGGGCCAACTATGGCTACACCTTC
V gene: TRBV4-1; clone size: NA; J gene: TRBJ2-5; D gene: NA; CDR3 protein: CASSQAAGSQQETQYF; CDR3 DNA: TGCGCCAGCAGCCAGGCCGCGGGGAGCCAACAAGAGACCCAGTACTTC
V gene: TRBV2; clone size: NA; J gene: TRBJ2-2; D gene: TRBD2; CDR3 protein: CASSPSGGFTGELFF; CDR3 DNA: TGTGCCAGCAGTCCTAGCGGGGGATTCACCGGGGAGCTGTTTTTT
V gene: TRBV7-9; clone size: NA; J gene: TRBJ1-1; D gene: NA; CDR3 protein: CASSFSGTTNTEAFF; CDR3 DNA: TGTGCCAGCAGCTTCTCCGGGACAACGAACACTGAAGCTTTCTTT
V gene: TRBV21-1; clone size: NA; J gene: TRBJ1-2; D gene: NA; CDR3 protein: CASSNHQGADYGYTF; CDR3 DNA: TGTGCCAGCAGCAATCACCAGGGGGCGGACTATGGCTACACCTTC
V gene: TRBV9; clone size: NA; J gene: TRBJ2-5; D gene: TRBD1; CDR3 protein: CASSARDRIQETQYF; CDR3 DNA: TGTGCCAGCAGCGCCCGGGACAGGATACAAGAGACCCAGTACTTC
V gene: TRBV4-3; clone size: NA; J gene: TRBJ1-3; D gene: TRBD1; CDR3 protein: CASSQDGGQGGNTIYF; CDR3 DNA: TGCGCCAGCAGCCAAGACGGGGGACAGGGCGGAAACACCATATATTTT